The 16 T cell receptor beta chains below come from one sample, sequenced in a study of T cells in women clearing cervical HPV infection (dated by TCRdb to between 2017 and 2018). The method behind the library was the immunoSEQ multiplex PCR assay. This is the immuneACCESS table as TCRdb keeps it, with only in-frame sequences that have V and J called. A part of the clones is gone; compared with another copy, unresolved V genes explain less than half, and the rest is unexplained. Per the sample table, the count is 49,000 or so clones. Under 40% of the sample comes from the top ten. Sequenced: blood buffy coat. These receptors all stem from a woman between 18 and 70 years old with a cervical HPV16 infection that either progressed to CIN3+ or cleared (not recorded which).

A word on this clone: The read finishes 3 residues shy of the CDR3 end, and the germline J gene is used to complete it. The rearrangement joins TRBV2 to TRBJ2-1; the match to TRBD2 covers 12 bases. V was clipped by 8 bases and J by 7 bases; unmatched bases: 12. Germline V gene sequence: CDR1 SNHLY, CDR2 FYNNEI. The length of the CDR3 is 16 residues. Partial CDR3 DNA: TGTGCCAGCCTGACGGTATCTAGCGGGGGGGCAAATGAG. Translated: CASLTVSSGGANE. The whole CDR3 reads CASLTVSSGGANEQFF. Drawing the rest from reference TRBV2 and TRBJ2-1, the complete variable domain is EPEVTQTPSHQVTQMGQEVILRCVPISNHLYFYWYRQILGQKVEFLVSFYNNEISEKSEIFDDQFSVERPDGSNFTLKIRSTKLEDSAMYFCASLTVSSGGANEQFFGPGTRLTVL.

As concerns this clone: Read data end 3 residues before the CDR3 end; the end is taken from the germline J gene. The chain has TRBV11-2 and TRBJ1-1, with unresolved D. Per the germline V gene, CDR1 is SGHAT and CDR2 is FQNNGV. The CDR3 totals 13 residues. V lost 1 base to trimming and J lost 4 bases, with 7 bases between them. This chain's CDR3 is CASSLVEGTEAFF. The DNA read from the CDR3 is TGTGCCAGCAGCTTAGTCGAGGGCACTGAA. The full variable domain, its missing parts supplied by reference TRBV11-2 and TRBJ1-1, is EAGVAQSPRYKIIEKRQSVAFWCNPISGHATLYWYQQILGQGPKLLIQFQNNGVVDDSQLPKDRFSAERLKGVDSTLKIQPAKLEDSAVYLCASSLVEGTEAFFGQGTRLTVV.

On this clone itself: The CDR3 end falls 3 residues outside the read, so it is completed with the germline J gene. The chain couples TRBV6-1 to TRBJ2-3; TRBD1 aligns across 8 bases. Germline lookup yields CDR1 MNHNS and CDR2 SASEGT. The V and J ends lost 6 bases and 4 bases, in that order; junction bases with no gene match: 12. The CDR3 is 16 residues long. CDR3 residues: CASSEKTGETSDTQYF. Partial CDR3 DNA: TGTGCCAGCAGCGAAAAGACAGGGGAAACATCAGATACG.

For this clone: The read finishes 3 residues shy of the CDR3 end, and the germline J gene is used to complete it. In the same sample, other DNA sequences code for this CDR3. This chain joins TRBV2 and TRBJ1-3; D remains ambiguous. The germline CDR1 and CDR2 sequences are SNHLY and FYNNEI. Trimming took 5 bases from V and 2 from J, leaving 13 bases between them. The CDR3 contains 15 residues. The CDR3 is CASSPLAGTGNTIYF. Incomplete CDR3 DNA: TGTGCCAGCAGTCCACTGGCGGGAACTGGAAACACC.

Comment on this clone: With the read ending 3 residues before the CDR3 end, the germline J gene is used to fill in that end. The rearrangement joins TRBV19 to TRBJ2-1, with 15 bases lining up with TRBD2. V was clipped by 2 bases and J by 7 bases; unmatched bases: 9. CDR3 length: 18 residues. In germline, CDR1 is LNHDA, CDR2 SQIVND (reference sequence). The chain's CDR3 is CASSIRTSGGALGNEQFF. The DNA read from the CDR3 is TGTGCCAGTAGTATACGGACTAGCGGGGGGGCCTTGGGTAATGAG.

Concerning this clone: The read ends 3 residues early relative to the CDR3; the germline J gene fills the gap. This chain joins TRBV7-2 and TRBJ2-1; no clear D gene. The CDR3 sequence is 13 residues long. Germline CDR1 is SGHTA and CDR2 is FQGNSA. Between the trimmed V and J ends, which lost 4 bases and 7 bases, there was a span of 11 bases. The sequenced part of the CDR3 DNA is TGTGCCAGCAGCTATGGGCCTGCAAATGAG. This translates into CASSYGPANE. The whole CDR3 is CASSYGPANEQFF. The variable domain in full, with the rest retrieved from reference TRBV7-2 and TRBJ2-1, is GAGVSQSPSNKVTEKGKDVELRCDPISGHTALYWYRQSLGQGLEFLIYFQGNSAPDKSGLPSDRFSAERTGGSVSTLTIQRTQQEDSAVYLCASSYGPANEQFFGPGTRLTVL.

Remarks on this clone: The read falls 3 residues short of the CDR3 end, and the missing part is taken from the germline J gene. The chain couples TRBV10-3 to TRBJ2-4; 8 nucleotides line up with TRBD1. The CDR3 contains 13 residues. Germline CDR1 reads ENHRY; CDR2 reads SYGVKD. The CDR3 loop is CAIGQGAGETQYF. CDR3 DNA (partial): TGTGCCATAGGGCAGGGGGCTGGAGAGACT.

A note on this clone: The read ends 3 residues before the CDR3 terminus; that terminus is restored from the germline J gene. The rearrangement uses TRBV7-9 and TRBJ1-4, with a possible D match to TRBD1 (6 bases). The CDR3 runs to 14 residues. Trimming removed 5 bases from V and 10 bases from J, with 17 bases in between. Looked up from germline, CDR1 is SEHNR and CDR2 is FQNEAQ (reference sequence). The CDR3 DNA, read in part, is TGTGCCAGCAGCGTCGGGGGGGGGCTTGGAAAA. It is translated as CASSVGGGLGK. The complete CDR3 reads CASSVGGGLGKLFF.

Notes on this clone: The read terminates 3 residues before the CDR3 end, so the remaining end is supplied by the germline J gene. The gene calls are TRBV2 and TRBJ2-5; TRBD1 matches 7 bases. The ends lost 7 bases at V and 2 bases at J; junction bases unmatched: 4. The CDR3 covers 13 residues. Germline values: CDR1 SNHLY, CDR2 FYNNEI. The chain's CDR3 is CASTQTGQETQYF. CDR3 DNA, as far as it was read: TGTGCCAGCACCCAGACAGGGCAAGAGACC.

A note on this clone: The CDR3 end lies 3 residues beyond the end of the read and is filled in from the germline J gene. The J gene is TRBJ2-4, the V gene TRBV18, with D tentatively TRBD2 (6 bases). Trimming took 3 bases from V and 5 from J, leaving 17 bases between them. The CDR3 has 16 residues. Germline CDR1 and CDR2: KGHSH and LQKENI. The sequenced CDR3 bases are TGTGCCAGCTCACCGCGCGGGGCAACCGCCGAAAACATT. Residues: CASSPRGATAENI. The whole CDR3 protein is CASSPRGATAENIQYF.

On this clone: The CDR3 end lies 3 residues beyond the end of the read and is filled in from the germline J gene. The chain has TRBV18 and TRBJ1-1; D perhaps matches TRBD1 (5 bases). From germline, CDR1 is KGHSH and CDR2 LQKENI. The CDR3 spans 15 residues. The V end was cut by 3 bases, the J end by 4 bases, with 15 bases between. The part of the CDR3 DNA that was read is TGTGCCAGCTCACCCACCTCCGGGGGACCCACTGAA. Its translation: CASSPTSGGPTE. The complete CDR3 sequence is CASSPTSGGPTEAFF.

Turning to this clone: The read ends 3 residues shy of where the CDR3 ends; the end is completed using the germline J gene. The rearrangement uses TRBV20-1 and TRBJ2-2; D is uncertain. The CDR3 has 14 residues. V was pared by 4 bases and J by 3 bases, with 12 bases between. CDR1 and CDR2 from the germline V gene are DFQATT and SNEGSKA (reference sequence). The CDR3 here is CSATPTRHTGELFF. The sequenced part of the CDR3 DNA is TGCAGTGCTACCCCGACTCGACACACCGGGGAG.

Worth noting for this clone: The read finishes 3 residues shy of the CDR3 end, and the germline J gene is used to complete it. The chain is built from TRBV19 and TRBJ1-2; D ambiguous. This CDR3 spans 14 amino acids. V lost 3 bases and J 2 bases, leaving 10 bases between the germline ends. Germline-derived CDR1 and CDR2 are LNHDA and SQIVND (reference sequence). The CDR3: CASSIGRKNYGYTF. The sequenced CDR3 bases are TGTGCCAGTAGTATCGGCAGGAAAAACTATGGC.

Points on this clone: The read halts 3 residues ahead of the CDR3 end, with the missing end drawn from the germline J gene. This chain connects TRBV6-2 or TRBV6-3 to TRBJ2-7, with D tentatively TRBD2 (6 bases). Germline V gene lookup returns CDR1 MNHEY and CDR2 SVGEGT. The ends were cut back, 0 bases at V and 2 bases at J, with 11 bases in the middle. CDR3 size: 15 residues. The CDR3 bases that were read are TGTGCCAGCAGTTACTCGATAGGGGAGGCCTACGAG. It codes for CASSYSIGEAYE. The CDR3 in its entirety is CASSYSIGEAYEQYF.

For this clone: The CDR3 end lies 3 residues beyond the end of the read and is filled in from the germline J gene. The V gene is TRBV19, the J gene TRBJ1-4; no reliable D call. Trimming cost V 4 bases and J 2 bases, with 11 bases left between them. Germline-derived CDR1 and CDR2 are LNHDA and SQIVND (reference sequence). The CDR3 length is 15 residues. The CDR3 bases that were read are TGTGCCAGTAGTAACGGCGGGTCGACTAATGAAAAA. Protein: CASSNGGSTNEK. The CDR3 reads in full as CASSNGGSTNEKLFF. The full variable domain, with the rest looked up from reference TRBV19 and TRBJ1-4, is DGGITQSPKYLFRKEGQNVTLSCEQNLNHDAMYWYRQDPGQGLRLIYYSQIVNDFQKGDIAEGYSVSREKKESFPLTVTSAQKNPTAFYLCASSNGGSTNEKLFFGSGTQLSVL.

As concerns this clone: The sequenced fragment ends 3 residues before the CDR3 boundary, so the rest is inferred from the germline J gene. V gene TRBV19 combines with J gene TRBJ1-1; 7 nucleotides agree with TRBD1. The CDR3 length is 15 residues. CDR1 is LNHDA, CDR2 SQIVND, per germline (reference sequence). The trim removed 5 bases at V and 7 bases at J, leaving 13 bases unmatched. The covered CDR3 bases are TGTGCCAGTAGTCAACTTCCGGGACAGACTTTTGAA. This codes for CASSQLPGQTFE. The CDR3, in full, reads CASSQLPGQTFEAFF.